Below, 11 T cell receptor beta chains from the same sample are listed, as sequenced in a study of CD8 T cells in Susac syndrome. Random hexamers served to reverse transcribe about 0.5 to 1 ug RNA. TCRdb recomputed calls from the immunoSEQ multiplex PCR reads with MiXCR, one row per CDR3 protein. The sample has 20,000 to 25,000 distinct CDR3 sequences, about 92% seen once; the top ten hold approximately 0.3%. Sequences were obtained from CD8+ T cells from PBMCs. The receptor source for this set is a human donor in good health.

V gene TRBV12-3 or TRBV12-4 combines with J gene TRBJ1-6, with D unclear. The germline V and J ends were trimmed by 6 bases and 9 bases, with 12 bases remaining between them. The CDR3 runs 13 residues. As DNA, the CDR3 is TGTGCCAGCAGCCCCAACGTGCGTTCACCCCTCCACTTT. The encoded protein is CASSPNVRSPLHF.

The chain links TRBV7-9 to TRBJ2-5; D is perhaps TRBD2 (6 bases). This CDR3 contains 14 residues. The ends were cut back, 5 bases at V and 5 bases at J, with 15 bases in the middle. From germline, CDR1 is SEHNR and CDR2 FQNEAQ (reference sequence). The CDR3 loop is CASSREEGRETQYF. CDR3 nucleotides: TGTGCCAGCAGCCGAGAGGAGGGCAGGGAGACCCAGTACTTC.

V is TRBV9 and J is TRBJ1-1; possible D gene TRBD1, 6 bases. The CDR3 spans 15 residues. The V gene's germline CDR1 is SGDLS and CDR2 YYNGEE. V was trimmed by 3 bases and J by 0 bases, leaving 12 bases between them. CDR3 DNA sequence: TGTGCCAGCAGCGCCAGTAGGGGGGTGAACACTGAAGCTTTCTTT. Protein: CASSASRGVNTEAFF.

This clonotype was seen a single time. The V gene is TRBV10-2, the J gene TRBJ1-1; TRBD1 matches 8 bases. The ends lost 8 bases at V and 4 bases at J; junction bases unmatched: 9. The CDR3 length is 14 residues. From germline, CDR1 is WSHSY and CDR2 SAAADI. The CDR3 bases are TGCGCCAGCCTAGAGACAGGGGCTGGCACTGAAGCTTTCTTT. The encoded protein is CASLETGAGTEAFF.

This clonotype has only one observation. The rearrangement uses TRBV20-1 and TRBJ1-2, with unresolved D. There are 16 residues in the CDR3. Germline CDR1 reads DFQATT; CDR2 reads SNEGSKA (reference sequence). V shed 1 base and J shed 1 base, with 16 bases lying between them. CDR3 nucleotides: TGCAGTGCTAGAGTCGTCACACGAGAGGATAACTATGGCTACACCTTC. Translated: CSARVVTREDNYGYTF.

The J gene is TRBJ2-5, the V gene TRBV19; possibly TRBD1 or TRBD2 for D (6 bases each). The CDR3 sequence is 14 residues long. Trimming removed 6 bases at V and 7 bases at J, with 18 bases between. Germline V gene sequence: CDR1 LNHDA, CDR2 SQIVND (reference sequence). The DNA for the CDR3 is TGTGCCAGTAGCCCTGGGACGGGGGCAAGGACCCAGTACTTC. It encodes CASSPGTGARTQYF.

V is TRBV6-2 or TRBV6-3 and J is TRBJ2-1, with a weak D call TRBD2 (6 bases). Trimming stripped 1 base from V and 0 bases from J, with 19 bases between. This CDR3 has 19 amino acids. Germline V gives CDR1 MNHEY, CDR2 SVGEGT. DNA of the CDR3: TGTGCCAGCAGTTACTTAAAACCGGGACTCCTGAACTCCTACAATGAGCAGTTCTTC. Translation: CASSYLKPGLLNSYNEQFF.

The rearrangement uses TRBV7-6 and TRBJ1-1; D remains unclear. Germline assignment: CDR1 SGHVS and CDR2 FNYEAQ. Trimming removed 1 base from V and 6 bases from J, with 9 bases in between. The CDR3 sequence is 13 residues long. CDR3 amino acids: CASSLEYGAEAFF. The CDR3 coding sequence is TGTGCCAGCAGCTTAGAATATGGGGCTGAAGCTTTCTTT. Using reference TRBV7-6 and TRBJ1-1 for the parts outside the CDR3, the full variable domain is GAGVSQSPRYKVTKRGQDVALRCDPISGHVSLYWYRQALGQGPEFLTYFNYEAQQDKSGLPNDRFSAERPEGSISTLTIQRTEQRDSAMYRCASSLEYGAEAFFGQGTRLTVV.

The V call is TRBV5-4, the J call TRBJ2-7; no definite D call. The CDR3 has 13 residues. Between the trimmed V and J ends, which lost 3 bases and 12 bases, there was a span of 19 bases. The germline V gene has CDR1 SGHNT and CDR2 YYREEE (reference sequence). CDR3 sequence: CASSSTSGSRWYF. CDR3 in DNA: TGTGCCAGCAGCTCGACCTCCGGGTCCAGATGGTACTTC.

This clonotype was detected once. The chain uses TRBV29-1 and TRBJ1-2, with 7 positions matching TRBD1. CDR1 is SQVTM and CDR2 is ANQGSEA in the germline V gene. V was clipped by 0 bases and J by 7 bases; unmatched bases: 8. The CDR3 contains 14 residues. In nucleotides, the CDR3 is TGCAGCGTTGAAGATGGGCGCAGGGACAGTGGCTACACCTTC. Protein sequence: CSVEDGRRDSGYTF.

The chain uses TRBV7-9 and TRBJ1-1, with D unresolved. The CDR3 consists of 15 residues. Trimming shortened V by 5 bases and J by 0 bases, and 13 bases separated the two germline ends. The germline CDR1 and CDR2 sequences are SEHNR and FQNEAQ (reference sequence). The CDR3 region is CASSLGRWLNTEAFF. In nucleotides, the CDR3 is TGTGCCAGCAGCCTCGGTAGGTGGTTGAACACTGAAGCTTTCTTT.